This T cell receptor beta chain came from a study of regulatory T cells in long-lasting Graves disease (dated by TCRdb to 2020 to 2022). As for the study more broadly: Persistent Graves' disease meant more than 5 years of antithyroid drug treatment with TSH receptor autoantibodies that stayed positive. The study was registered as a clinical trial and conducted in China. A total of approximately 35 samples were covered by TCR sequencing, comprising 13 persistent and around 20 newly diagnosed Graves' disease patients. Persistent Graves' disease patients in the clinical cohort had taken antithyroid drugs for about 10.3 years on average. This study used TCR sequencing and RNA sequencing of peripheral blood to compare persistent Graves' disease patients against newly diagnosed Graves' disease patients. Broader findings and caveats from the paper: Sequencing and analysis were limited to the TCR beta chain. The small sample size was acknowledged by the authors as a limitation that may reduce accuracy. Compared with newly diagnosed patients, patients with persistent Graves' disease had lower TCR Shannon entropy and fewer highly expanded clones, which suggests clonal expansion. Patients with persistent disease shared more public clonotypes (around 2,500) than newly diagnosed patients did (about 970). Peripheral blood alone was examined, since thyroid tissue, which constituted the primary lesion, could not be accessed. TRBV28, TRBJ1-2 and TRBJ2-5 were preferentially used in persistent disease, while TRBV20-1 and TRBJ2-1 were favored in newly diagnosed disease.

About this clonotype itself: Its recognized antigen is unknown. This may stem from a read error, because a much larger clone lies one nucleotide away.

In light of the paper, this sample's time point label describes: persistent/refractory GD, antithyroid drugs over 5 years with positive TRAb. RNA was extracted from PBMCs in TRIzol for both TCR sequencing and RNA sequencing. The diagnosis of Graves' disease was made according to American Thyroid Association guidelines. Patients were recruited from an endocrinology department in Xi'an, China. Each patient gave approximately 9.7 milliliters of peripheral blood, collected in an EDTA anticoagulant tube. Ficoll Paque Plus density gradient separation was used to isolate PBMCs, and no further T cell sorting was done. RNA quality was checked with an Agilent 2100 Bioanalyzer and agarose gel, and concentration with a NanoDrop 2000. Receptor amplification or capture employed multiplex PCR. The run used an Illumina HiSeq 4000. CDR3 regions were amplified by Arm-PCR with iRepertoire HTBI primers to construct TCR beta libraries. Before sequencing, the PCR products went through gel purification. The authors' analysis ran thus. A total of some 60 TRBV and approximately 13 TRBJ segments were identified across samples and were used for gene usage analysis of CDR3 amino acid clonotypes. COPE and FqMerger were used to merge the filtered high-quality paired reads into contigs. BLAST was used to align contigs to IMGT TRBV, TRBD and TRBJ reference genes, and CDR3 was defined according to IMGT. Any clonotype with a frequency above 0.1% was counted as a highly expanded clone. Shannon entropy was used to measure repertoire diversity, and the Gini coefficient was used to measure V-J evenness. A clonotype was considered public if more than one individual shared it. The public reads were reanalyzed by TCRdb: fastp trimming at Q25, MiXCR alignment, in-frame beta chains only. One record per CDR3 amino acid sequence lists the most common genes and DNA. TCRdb, rather than the study authors, made the V and J calls. The sample has hundreds of thousands of distinct CDR3 sequences on record, under 25% of them singletons. The top ten hold under 9% of the sample.

CDR1 and CDR2 (SGHAT, FQNNGV) derive from the germline V gene. From its cysteine to its phenylalanine, the CDR3 spans 18 amino acids. Only the CDR3 DNA stays, 54 bases, in frame from base 1. The V gene is TRBV11-2 and the J gene is TRBJ2-2; TRBD2 aligns with 8 central bases. The sequences come from peripheral blood mononuclear cells (PBMCs), collected when the disease was refractory, from a patient treated with antithyroid drugs. The sequence was collected from a female donor with Graves disease. The nucleotides are TGTGTCAGCAGCTTAGATAGGGCGGGAGGAACGAACACCGGGGAGCTGTTTTTT. Its protein product is CVSSLDRAGGTNTGELFF.